These 22 T cell receptor delta chains came from one sample sequenced in a study of γδ T cells in repeated Plasmodium falciparum infection. Bulk repertoires came from Vgamma9/Vdelta2+ or Vdelta2-negative gammadelta T cells flow-sorted from PBMC. TCRdb re-called clones from the multiplex PCR reads via CATT. The top ten hold 15% of the sample, which has around 52,000 delta-chain clones, around 1.7% seen once. Sequencing input: gamma-delta T cells from blood. These receptors originate from a pool of human donors (malaria-infected and uninfected, not separated).

This clone is termed medium-sized. In the same sample, other DNA sequences code for this CDR3. V gene TRDV3 combines with J gene TRDJ1; 8 positions agree with TRDD2. Per germline, CDR1 TVYSNPD and CDR2 GDNSRS (reference sequence). The J segment lost 2 bases and the V segment lost 4 bases, leaving 27 bases of the junction unmatched. The CDR3 loop spans 20 amino acids. CDR3 coding DNA: TGTGCCTCCCTTCCTAGTCGAACTGGGACCCTTAGTAGGAGGACCGATAAACTCATCTTT. It encodes CASLPSRTGTLSRRTDKLIF.

Points on this clone: TCRdb has a much larger clone's protein, which differs at residue 15 from the translation of this DNA, likely because of a read error; what is shown is the protein translated from the DNA. The V gene reported is TRDV2; the J gene is uncalled; the D call in the table, TRDD3, was not verified against the DNA. This CDR3 is built from 17 residues. Germline V gene data show CDR1 as GEAIGNYY and CDR2 as EKD. The CDR3 nucleotides read TGTGCCTGTGACACCGTAGGGGGATACGCGGATCCCGATAAATTCATCTTT. Translating it yields CACDTVGGYADPDKFIF.

This clone appeared many times. The TCRdb protein, from a much larger clone, departs from this DNA's translation at residue 10, likely by read error; the protein shown derives from the DNA. This chain joins TRDV1 and TRDJ1, with 11 bases matching TRDD3. Germline matching of the DNA provided the J gene here, since TCRdb leaves it blank. In germline, CDR1 is TSWWSYY, CDR2 QGS. This CDR3 spans 20 amino acids. Trimming took 0 bases from V and 1 from J; bases not matched to a gene: 13. The CDR3 here is CALGELFFLWGIRSTDKLIF. The CDR3 DNA sequence: TGTGCTCTTGGGGAACTTTTCTTCCTATGGGGGATACGATCCACCGATAAACTCATCTTT.

This clone was seen at least ten times. This chain connects TRDV2 to TRDJ1; 9 nucleotides match TRDD3. This CDR3 spans 18 amino acids. With V trimmed by 0 bases and J by 2 bases, 12 bases remained unmatched. Germline CDR1 reads GEAIGNYY; CDR2 reads EKD. CDR3 nucleotides: TGTGCCTGTGACACCTTCCGCACACCTGGGGGATCAACCGATAAACTCATCTTT. Encoded protein: CACDTFRTPGGSTDKLIF.

This clone has a count of ten or more. TRDV1 is the V gene, and the J gene was not called; the listed D gene, TRDD3, was not tested against the DNA. This CDR3 is built from 19 residues. Germline-derived CDR1 and CDR2 are TSWWSYY and QGS. CDR3 amino acids: CAPGELISYKILLHPVLTF. The CDR3, as DNA: TGTGCTCCTGGGGAACTAATTTCCTATAAGATACTCCTACACCCCGTTCTCACCTTT.

At least ten counts were recorded for this clone. This may stem from a read error, because a much larger clone lies one nucleotide away. This sample also contains other DNA sequences that code for the same CDR3. The chain couples TRDV1 to TRDJ1, with 10 positions matching TRDD3. The CDR3 is 16 residues long. Germline lookup yields CDR1 TSWWSYY and CDR2 QGS. V shed 9 bases, J shed 7 bases, and the junction held 17 bases outside the gene matches. The CDR3: CALVFGPLGDISKLIF. In DNA, the CDR3 is TGTGCTCTCGTGTTCGGCCCCCTGGGGGATATCTCTAAACTCATCTTT.

Details on this clone: The protein given by TCRdb reflects a much larger clone and differs at residue 15 from this DNA's translation, likely from a read error; the protein shown is the DNA's translation. V and J are TRDV1 and TRDJ1; 8 positions agree with TRDD3. TCRdb carries no J gene annotation; the J gene was assigned here by matching the DNA with germline. This CDR3 spans 21 amino acids. Trimming removed 3 bases from V and 2 bases from J; junction bases left unmatched: 23. The germline V gene has CDR1 TSWWSYY and CDR2 QGS. This CDR3 is CALGDGYRQGYGFYFTDKLIF. The CDR3, as DNA: TGTGCTCTTGGGGATGGTTATAGACAGGGATACGGTTTTTATTTTACCGATAAACTCATCTTT.

This clone was seen ten or more times. Since a much larger clone is just one base distant, this may be a read error. Within the sample, other DNA sequences also encode this same CDR3. The rearrangement uses TRDV1 and TRDJ1; D may be TRDD2 (5 bases). CDR1 TSWWSYY and CDR2 QGS come from the germline V gene. The CDR3 extends over 17 amino acids. The V and J ends lost 0 bases and 5 bases respectively, with 19 bases between them. CDR3 bases: TGTGCTCTTGGGGAACTGGGTCCTAAGGGCTTAGGGGATAAACTCATCTTT. Encoded protein: CALGELGPKGLGDKLIF.

As for this clone: A far larger clone is just one base off, so this is likely a read error. Additional DNA sequences in this sample encode the identical CDR3. The V and J genes are TRDV1 and TRDJ1; TRDD3 is a possible D gene (6 bases). This CDR3 is 21 amino acids long. Per germline, CDR1 TSWWSYY and CDR2 QGS. Trimming removed 2 bases at V and 1 base at J, with 29 bases between. The CDR3 here is CALGEFSPAHRGFRFTDKLIF. Written as DNA, the CDR3 is TGTGCTCTTGGGGAATTTAGCCCAGCACACCGGGGATTCAGGTTCACCGATAAACTCATCTTT.

The sample holds a few counts of this clone. Since a far larger clone is one base different, this is likely a read error. Other DNA sequences of this sample code for an identical CDR3. The V and J genes are TRDV3 and TRDJ1; D not certain. The J gene was not available in TCRdb and was assigned here by matching the DNA to germline segments. Germline CDR1 TVYSNPD, CDR2 GDNSRS (reference sequence). V lost 2 bases and J 5 bases, leaving 18 bases between the germline ends. This CDR3 comprises 14 residues. The CDR3 region has the DNA TGTGCCTTTCAGCGGGTTACCGCGCCAGATAAACTCATCTTT. This encodes CAFQRVTAPDKLIF. The entire variable domain, with the rest obtained from reference TRDV3 and TRDJ1, is as follows: CDKVTQSSPDQTVASGSEVVLLCTYDTVYSNPDLFWYRIRPDYSFQFVFYGDNSRSEGADFTQGRFSVKHILTQKAFHLVISPVRTEDSATYYCAFQRVTAPDKLIFGKGTRVTVEP.

This clone was observed a handful of times. TCRdb's listed protein matches a much larger clone and diverges from this DNA's translation at residue 8, likely through a read error; the protein shown comes from the DNA. The rearrangement joins TRDV1 to TRDJ1, with 7 bases that match TRDD3. Germline values: CDR1 TSWWSYY, CDR2 QGS. V lost 0 bases to trimming and J lost 9 bases; unmatched junction nucleotides: 16. The CDR3 loop spans 17 amino acids. DNA for the CDR3: TGTGCTCTTGGGGAACTAGCTTTTCGGTGGGGGAGGGAGGAACTCATCTTT. This codes for CALGELAFRWGREELIF.

This clone was picked up a small number of times. This likely reflects a read error, since a far larger clone is one base away. The same CDR3 is also encoded by other DNA sequences in this sample. The rearrangement links TRDV1 to TRDJ1, with D possibly being TRDD2 (5 bases). This CDR3 has 21 residues. The V and J ends lost 4 bases and 0 bases respectively, with 30 bases between them. Germline V gene sequence: CDR1 TSWWSYY, CDR2 QGS. Here the CDR3 reads CALGVQGWLLLRTSYTDKLIF. CDR3 in DNA: TGTGCTCTTGGGGTTCAAGGGTGGCTCCTTCTTCGTACTTCGTACACCGATAAACTCATCTTT.

Remarks on this clone: A far larger clone is off by one base, so a read error is likely. Other DNA sequences in this specimen translate into the identical CDR3. The chain is built from TRDV2 and TRDJ1; 8 nucleotides align to TRDD3. TCRdb lists no J gene, so it was determined here by aligning the DNA to germline. V gave up 0 bases and J gave up 5 bases; unmatched junction bases: 31. This CDR3 is built from 23 residues. Germline values: CDR1 GEAIGNYY, CDR2 EKD. DNA of the CDR3: TGTGCCTGTGACACCGGGGGCTTTTTGCTGGGGGACGCCAGGAAAAGACCCACTGATAAACTCATCTTT. Translating it yields CACDTGGFLLGDARKRPTDKLIF.

Concerning this clone itself: This DNA's translation differs at residue 5 from TCRdb's protein, which comes from a much larger clone; a read error is likely, and the protein shown is translated from the DNA. The rearrangement links TRDV1 to TRDJ1, with 7 bases that match TRDD3. CDR1 and CDR2 (germline): TSWWSYY, QGS. CDR3 length: 21 amino acids. DNA for the CDR3: TGCGCTCTTGGGGGACGTCCGAGGTACTGGGGAATGGTTCGGTACACCGATAAGCTCATCTTT. The encoded protein is CALGGRPRYWGMVRYTDKLIF.

To note about this clone: At one end the junction does not follow the germline gene, possibly because of a read error. The chain recombines TRDV1 with TRDJ1, with 7 bases aligning to TRDD3. The J gene, left out of TCRdb, was set here by checking the DNA against germline. The CDR3 extends over 24 amino acids. The germline V gene has CDR1 TSWWSYY and CDR2 QGS. CDR3 sequence reads: CALGERSLHDRRVRGDHRPDKLIF. The CDR3 region has the DNA TGCGCTCTTGGGGAACGTAGTCTACACGATCGTCGAGTGAGGGGGGATCATCGGCCCGATAAACTCATCTTT.

Comments on this clone: The protein in TCRdb stems from a much larger clone and differs at residue 22 from this DNA's translation, likely a read error; here the protein is translated from the DNA. V gene TRDV1 combines with J gene TRDJ1, with 12 nucleotides matching TRDD3. The J gene, left out of TCRdb, was set here by checking the DNA against germline. Germline CDR1 TSWWSYY, CDR2 QGS. The length of the CDR3 is 25 residues. DNA of the CDR3: TGTGCTCTTGGGGAACAGGGCAATCCTACGAACAAAGTCTGGGGGATACGATGGCCCACCGATGAACTCATCTTT. Its translation is CALGEQGNPTNKVWGIRWPTDELIF.

With regard to this clone: TCRdb records a much larger clone's protein for this DNA, with a difference at residue 14 that likely arises from a read error; the protein given is the translation of the DNA. This chain joins TRDV3 and TRDJ2; 7 bases map to TRDD3. CDR1 TVYSNPD and CDR2 GDNSRS come from the germline V gene (reference sequence). V trimming: 2 bases; J trimming: 6 bases; junction bases outside the gene matches: 24. CDR3 length: 19 residues. The CDR3 sequence is CAFPSGVLGIPTGAAQLFF. As DNA, the CDR3 is TGTGCCTTTCCCTCCGGGGTACTGGGGATCCCGACAGGGGCAGCACAACTCTTCTTT.

This clone showed up many times. Translating this DNA gives a protein that differs at residue 8 from the TCRdb one, which belongs to a much larger clone; a read error is likely, and the protein shown is this translation. This chain joins TRDV3 and TRDJ1, with a tentative D call TRDD2 (6 bases). No J gene was available from TCRdb, and it was assigned here by a germline match of the DNA. The CDR3 totals 16 residues. Trimming removed 0 bases from V and 3 bases from J, with 20 bases in between. From germline, CDR1 is TVYSNPD and CDR2 GDNSRS (reference sequence). In DNA form, the CDR3 reads TGTGCCTTTAGGCGGTTCCTATGTTTTTGGCCCGATAAACTCATCTTT. It specifies CAFRRFLCFWPDKLIF.

In this sample, this clone turned up many times. The protein recorded in TCRdb matches a much larger clone and deviates from this DNA's translation at residue 12, suggesting a read error; the protein here is obtained by translating the DNA. The chain carries TRDV1 and TRDJ1; perhaps TRDD3 as D (6 bases). The CDR3 covers 20 residues. Trimming shortened V by 4 bases and J by 2 bases, and 29 bases separated the two germline ends. Looked up from germline, CDR1 is TSWWSYY and CDR2 is QGS. The CDR3: CALGAAFGWWGVRGTDKLIF. The DNA for the CDR3 is TGTGCTCTTGGGGCCGCCTTCGGCTGGTGGGGGGTACGGGGGACCGATAAACTCATCTTT.

Comment on this clone: The protein TCRdb lists belongs to a much larger clone and differs from this DNA's translation at residue 10, which points to a read error; the protein shown is made from the DNA. The rearrangement uses TRDV2 and TRDJ1; TRDD3 matches 7 bases. Since TCRdb gives no J gene, matching the DNA to germline was used here to assign it. CDR3 length equals 20 residues. CDR1 is GEAIGNYY, CDR2 EKD, per germline. V shed 3 bases, J shed 0 bases, and the junction held 21 bases outside the gene matches. As DNA, the CDR3 is TGTGCCTGTGACGCAGAAGGGGGACTATGCTGGGGGTCCTACACCGATAAACTCATCTTT. Its translation: CACDAEGGLCWGSYTDKLIF.

Only a few counts were recorded for this clone. The protein given by TCRdb reflects a much larger clone and differs at residue 15 from this DNA's translation, likely from a read error; the protein shown is the DNA's translation. The rearrangement uses TRDV1 and TRDJ1, with 9 positions matching TRDD3. V lost 1 base and J lost 2; bases outside the gene matches: 20. CDR1 is TSWWSYY, CDR2 QGS, per germline. There are 21 residues in the CDR3. CDR3 nucleotide sequence: TGTGCTCTTGGGGAACAGGCTTTCAATTGGCTGCTGGGGGATTCAACCGATAAACTCATCTTT. Amino acid sequence: CALGEQAFNWLLGDSTDKLIF.

This clone was seen a few times. A far larger clone is only one base removed, so a read error is likely. Other DNA sequences from this sample encode an identical CDR3 as well. The chain couples TRDV1 to TRDJ2; 7 bases agree with TRDD3. No J gene was available from TCRdb, and it was assigned here by a germline match of the DNA. Germline V CDR1 and CDR2: TSWWSYY, QGS. The CDR3 runs 20 residues. The CDR3 loop is CALGEVTMTGDPGGGAQLFF. Here the CDR3 DNA reads TGTGCTCTCGGGGAGGTCACTATGACTGGGGATCCCGGTGGTGGAGCACAACTCTTCTTT.